The 23 T cell receptor beta chains below were found in one sample sequenced in a study of shared clonotypes between healthy human individuals. Profiling relied on immunoSEQ multiplex PCR, and the TCRdb table lists in-frame clones only, not all of them. The data show roughly 1.4 million clones, approximately 98.5% seen once. The material sequenced was naive CD4+ T cells sorted from blood. Subset given: CD45RA+ positively selected. These TCRs come from a man aged 25-45 years in good health.

In nucleotides, the CDR3 is TGTGCCAGTAGTAGGCGGCGGGGGGACTACGAGCAGTACTTC. Residues: CASSRRRGDYEQYF. V and J are TRBV19 and TRBJ2-7; 8 nucleotides match TRBD2. Unmatched junction bases numbered 5, after V lost 4 bases and J lost 3 bases. From germline, CDR1 is LNHDA and CDR2 SQIVND (reference sequence). The CDR3 has 14 amino acids.

V is TRBV5-5 and J is TRBJ2-7, with D possibly TRBD2 on 5 matching bases. Per germline, CDR1 SGHKS and CDR2 YYEKEE (reference sequence). This CDR3 has 14 amino acids. V was trimmed by 5 bases and J by 2 bases, leaving 14 bases between them. The CDR3 sequence: CASRLALTTYEQYF. The DNA for the CDR3 is TGTGCCAGCAGGCTAGCACTGACAACCTACGAGCAGTACTTC. Full variable domain (missing parts from reference TRBV5-5 and TRBJ2-7): DAGVTQSPTHLIKTRGQQVTLRCSPISGHKSVSWYQQVLGQGPQFIFQYYEKEERGRGNFPDRFSARQFPNYSSELNVNALLLGDSALYLCASRLALTTYEQYFGPGTRLTVT.

The rearrangement links TRBV14 to TRBJ2-3; 12 bases match TRBD2. V dropped 8 bases and J dropped 4; count of bases not matched to a gene: 1. This CDR3 region has 13 residues. Germline loops: CDR1 SGHDN, CDR2 FVKESK. CDR3 sequence reads: CASRLAGADTQYF. CDR3 nucleotides: TGTGCCAGCCGACTAGCGGGAGCAGATACGCAGTATTTT.

J is TRBJ1-1 and V is TRBV5-5; 7 bases fit TRBD1. Looked up from germline, CDR1 is SGHKS and CDR2 is YYEKEE (reference sequence). The CDR3 extends over 14 amino acids. The ends lost 3 bases at V and 3 bases at J; junction bases unmatched: 5. Here the CDR3 reads CASSWLDRDTEAFF. The DNA of the CDR3 is TGTGCCAGCAGCTGGCTCGACAGGGACACTGAAGCTTTCTTT.

As regards this clone: The same CDR3 is also encoded by other DNA sequences in this sample. The chain combines TRBV18 with TRBJ2-2; D ambiguous. The CDR3 is 15 amino acids. Trimming cost V 9 bases and J 1 base, with 15 bases left between them. Germline assignment: CDR1 KGHSH and CDR2 LQKENI. The CDR3 DNA sequence: TGTGCCAGTTCAAACATCCCGCTGAACACCGGGGAGCTGTTTTTT. Protein sequence: CASSNIPLNTGELFF.

This chain joins TRBV11-2 and TRBJ2-7; D uncertain. V lost 6 bases, J lost 1 base, and 13 bases lay in between. CDR1 is SGHAT, CDR2 FQNNGV, per germline. This CDR3 spans 14 amino acids. CDR3 loop: CASRPQPNSYEQYF. CDR3 sequence (DNA): TGTGCCAGCAGACCCCAGCCTAATTCCTACGAGCAGTACTTC.

Only a few counts were recorded for this clone. This chain uses TRBV14 with TRBJ1-2, with a weak D call TRBD1 (6 bases). Per germline, CDR1 SGHDN and CDR2 FVKESK. V lost 1 base and J lost 2, with 11 bases in between. This CDR3 is 15 amino acids long. The CDR3 protein is CASSQVPGENYGYTF. CDR3 coding DNA: TGTGCCAGCAGCCAAGTCCCAGGGGAGAACTATGGCTACACCTTC.

On this clone: Other DNA sequences in the same sample also yield this CDR3. This chain links TRBV30 with TRBJ1-5; 8 positions match TRBD1. The V segment lost 3 bases and the J segment 5 bases; nucleotides outside the gene matches: 3. CDR1 is GTSNPN, CDR2 SVGIG, per germline (reference sequence). CDR3 length equals 13 residues. The CDR3 region is CAWSGQGDQPQHF. CDR3 DNA sequence: TGTGCCTGGAGCGGACAGGGTGATCAGCCCCAGCATTTT.

This clone was detected only a few times. This chain connects TRBV2 to TRBJ2-5; TRBD1 might be the D (5 bases). The CDR3 totals 13 residues. V was shortened by 5 bases and J by 2 bases, with 9 bases between the two germline ends. Germline CDR1 and CDR2: SNHLY and FYNNEI. The CDR3 DNA reads TGTGCCAGCAGTTCTGACAGTCAAGAGACCCAGTACTTC. Amino acid sequence: CASSSDSQETQYF.

The chain joins TRBV5-8 to TRBJ2-1, with 9 bases that match TRBD1. The CDR3 loop spans 13 amino acids. Trimming removed 0 bases from V and 9 bases from J; junction bases left unmatched: 1. Per the germline V gene, CDR1 is SGHTS and CDR2 is YDEGEE. This CDR3 reads CASSLDRGLEQFF. The CDR3, as DNA: TGTGCCAGCAGCTTGGACAGGGGGCTTGAGCAGTTCTTC. Full variable domain (remainder filled in from reference TRBV5-8 and TRBJ2-1): EAGVTQSPTHLIKTRGQQATLRCSPISGHTSVYWYQQALGLGLQFLLWYDEGEERNRGNFPPRFSGRQFPNYSSELNVNALELEDSALYLCASSLDRGLEQFFGPGTRLTVL.

This chain joins TRBV19 and TRBJ2-7; perhaps TRBD2 as D (6 bases). Per germline, CDR1 LNHDA and CDR2 SQIVND (reference sequence). V was clipped by 3 bases and J by 0 bases, with 15 bases between them. The CDR3 has 16 residues. CDR3 sequence: CASSIPGSAGSYEQYF. CDR3 nucleotide sequence: TGTGCCAGTAGTATCCCCGGGAGTGCCGGCTCCTACGAGCAGTACTTC.

The V gene is TRBV5-1, the J gene TRBJ2-7; the match to TRBD2 covers 13 bases. The V and J ends lost 5 bases and 6 bases, in that order; junction bases with no gene match: 5. The CDR3 has 14 amino acids. Germline V gives CDR1 SGHRS, CDR2 YFSETQ. The DNA of the CDR3 is TGCGCCAGCAGTACCGGGACTAGCGGGATCGAGCAGTACTTC. This translates into CASSTGTSGIEQYF.

The CDR3 sequence: CASSPSGALNQPQHF. The CDR3 coding sequence is TGCGCCAGCAGCCCTAGTGGGGCGCTCAATCAGCCCCAGCATTTT. J is TRBJ1-5 and V is TRBV4-3, with TRBD1 as a possible D gene (5 bases). The V gene lost 4 bases and the J gene lost 3 bases, with 13 bases spanning the gap. From germline, CDR1 is LGHNA and CDR2 YSLEER. The CDR3 has 15 residues.

V usage is TRBV4-1 and J usage is TRBJ2-1, with D hard to call. Per the germline V gene, CDR1 is MGHRA and CDR2 is YSYEKL. V was clipped by 0 bases and J by 9 bases, with 15 bases between them. The CDR3 sequence is 15 residues long. DNA of the CDR3: TGCGCCAGCAGCCAAGATCCTGTACCGATTGGTGAGCAGTTCTTC. It codes for CASSQDPVPIGEQFF.

The chain is built from TRBV19 and TRBJ2-7; D is possibly TRBD1 (7 bases). In germline, CDR1 is LNHDA, CDR2 SQIVND (reference sequence). The V end lost 5 bases, the J end lost 9 bases, and 26 bases lay between the germline ends. The CDR3 covers 16 residues. The CDR3, as DNA: TGTGCCAGTAGTCCGGGCGGGACAGTCACCCCACTCGGGCAGTACTTC. Translating it yields CASSPGGTVTPLGQYF.

A word on this clone: This sample includes further DNA sequences coding for the same CDR3. CDR3 sequence reads: CASSLGLAGAKNIQYF. The CDR3, as DNA: TGCGCCAGCAGCTTGGGACTAGCGGGAGCCAAAAACATTCAGTACTTC. This chain joins TRBV5-1 and TRBJ2-4; TRBD2 aligns across 10 bases. Germline V lookup: CDR1 SGHRS, CDR2 YFSETQ. The CDR3 extends over 16 amino acids. V was pared by 0 bases and J by 0 bases, with 0 bases of the junction left unmatched.

This clone is a singleton in its sample. This chain uses TRBV28 with TRBJ2-7; TRBD2 agrees at 7 bases. Germline V gene data show CDR1 as MDHEN and CDR2 as SYDVKM. The CDR3 is 11 amino acids. Losses at the gene ends were 8 bases for V and 2 bases for J; bases not matched to a gene: 0. The CDR3 loop reads CASREAYEQYF. For the CDR3, the DNA is TGTGCCAGCCGGGAGGCCTACGAGCAGTACTTC.

This sequence joins TRBV15 and TRBJ1-5; D possibly corresponds to TRBD1 (6 bases). V shed 0 bases and J shed 0 bases, with 15 bases lying between them. The CDR3 contains 18 residues. CDR1 and CDR2 (germline): LNHNV, YYDKDF (reference sequence). The CDR3 reads CATSRDLGRGGSNQPQHF. The CDR3 DNA follows: TGTGCCACCAGCAGAGATCTAGGGCGAGGGGGTAGCAATCAGCCCCAGCATTTT. The variable domain in full, completed from reference TRBV15 and TRBJ1-5, reads DAMVIQNPRYQVTQFGKPVTLSCSQTLNHNVMYWYQQKSSQAPKLLFHYYDKDFNNEADTPDNFQSRRPNTSFCFLDIRSPGLGDTAMYLCATSRDLGRGGSNQPQHFGDGTRLSIL.

This chain uses TRBV7-8 with TRBJ2-4; tentatively, D is TRBD1 or TRBD2 (5 bases each). V was shortened by 5 bases and J by 9 bases, with 14 bases between the two germline ends. There are 13 residues in the CDR3. Germline V lookup: CDR1 SGHVS, CDR2 FQNEAQ. The DNA of the CDR3 is TGTGCCAGCAGCGGTCAGGGAGAGGTCATTCAGTACTTC. Protein: CASSGQGEVIQYF.

The chain recombines TRBV5-5 with TRBJ1-2; 11 bases map to TRBD1. The CDR3 covers 15 residues. In germline, CDR1 is SGHKS, CDR2 YYEKEE (reference sequence). V lost 5 bases to trimming and J lost 6 bases; unmatched junction nucleotides: 9. This chain's CDR3 is CASSISGTGGDGYTF. Here the CDR3 DNA reads TGTGCCAGCAGTATATCCGGGACAGGGGGAGATGGCTACACCTTC.

The gene calls are TRBV28 and TRBJ1-2; 8 nucleotides align to TRBD1. The CDR3 contains 17 residues. The ends lost 3 bases at V and 1 base at J; junction bases unmatched: 10. Germline-derived CDR1 and CDR2 are MDHEN and SYDVKM. The CDR3 nucleotides are TGTGCCAGCAGTTTGTTACCGGGACAGGCGTTTAACTATGGCTACACCTTC. Translation: CASSLLPGQAFNYGYTF.

V gene TRBV27 combines with J gene TRBJ1-5; 10 nucleotides agree with TRBD1. The CDR3 runs 16 residues. Germline V gene lookup returns CDR1 MNHEY and CDR2 SMNVEV (reference sequence). The V segment lost 11 bases and the J segment 0 bases; nucleotides outside the gene matches: 10. The CDR3 loop is CACPTGGRHSNQPQHF. The CDR3 nucleotides read TGTGCCTGCCCGACAGGGGGCCGCCATAGCAATCAGCCCCAGCATTTT.

Only one count was recorded for this clone. This sample includes further DNA sequences coding for the same CDR3. The chain is built from TRBV18 and TRBJ1-1; 9 positions agree with TRBD1. The junction had 3 bases not matched to a gene; V was cut back by 6 bases and J by 4 bases. Germline assignment: CDR1 KGHSH and CDR2 LQKENI. CDR3 length equals 13 residues. CDR3 sequence: CASSSTGGTEAFF. The CDR3 DNA sequence: TGTGCCAGCTCCTCGACAGGGGGCACTGAAGCTTTCTTT.